The sequence of this T cell receptor (beta chain) was determined in a study of radiotherapy plus CTLA-4 blockade in lung cancer. Overall study: Around 18% of enrolled patients responded objectively, and approximately 34% had disease control.

Overall study results and limits: Early clonal dynamics of blood T cells, together with interferon-beta, were reported as the best response predictor.

Per the germline V gene, CDR1 is SGHRS and CDR2 is YFSETQ. This CDR3 spans 17 amino acids. Germline trimming cut 3 bases from V and 3 bases from J; bases unmatched to any gene: 6. This clone was seen a single time. The antigen is not known. Only in-frame clones appear in the TCRdb table, and some are missing; sequencing was by immunoSEQ multiplex PCR. The sample carries 75,000 to 100,000 clones, 65% to 85% recorded once. Source: peripheral blood, taken from a patient treated with radiotherapy plus ipilimumab. The receptor comes from a human donor with non-small cell lung cancer who had a partial response to radiotherapy plus ipilimumab. Some clones in this sample may be carry-over from other donors' samples. V gene TRBV5-1 combines with J gene TRBJ2-3; 14 bases align to TRBD2. This chain's CDR3 is CASSSWTSGGRTDTQYF. The CDR3 DNA reads as TGCGCCAGCAGCTCCTGGACTAGCGGGGGGCGTACAGATACGCAGTATTTT.